A selection of T cell receptor beta chains follows, all from one sample in a study of CD8+CD57+ T cells in acquired aplastic anemia. Via MiXCR, TCRdb re-called the reads, giving one row per CDR3 protein. The table lists a few hundred thousand distinct CDR3 sequences, roughly three fifths of them singletons, with approximately 8% in the top ten. The source material was sorted CD4+, CD8+, or CD8+CD57+ T cells (not recorded which) from PBMCs. The source is a human donor with severe aplastic anemia or a healthy control (not recorded which). The CDR3 runs from the conserved cysteine through the conserved F or W. Fields, in order: V gene, clone size, J gene, D gene, CDR3 DNA, CDR3 protein. D genes are given only for firm matches. The size of a clone is reported for some rows only, either as once, few or many, or as a class for expanded clones.

v_call: TRBV20-1; clone_size: once; j_call: TRBJ1-3; d_call: TRBD1; cdr3_nt: TGCAGTGCTGGGGACAGGGCTGGTGGAAACACCATATACTTT; cdr3_aa: CSAGDRAGGNTIYF
v_call: TRBV10-3; clone_size: .; j_call: TRBJ1-2; d_call: .; cdr3_nt: TGTGCCATCAGTGAGGCAGGGGCCTATGGCTACACCTTC; cdr3_aa: CAISEAGAYGYTF
v_call: TRBV25-1; clone_size: .; j_call: TRBJ1-2; d_call: .; cdr3_nt: TGTGCCAGCAGTGACAGGTCAAGCAACTATGGCTACACCTTC; cdr3_aa: CASSDRSSNYGYTF
v_call: TRBV15; clone_size: .; j_call: TRBJ2-3; d_call: TRBD2; cdr3_nt: TGTGCCACCAGCAGAGATCGGGGCGGGGGGCCAGATACGCAGTATTTT; cdr3_aa: CATSRDRGGGPDTQYF
v_call: TRBV20-1; clone_size: many; j_call: TRBJ1-5; d_call: .; cdr3_nt: TGCAGTGCTGGAGGGGCGGGCAATCAGCCCCAGCATTTT; cdr3_aa: CSAGGAGNQPQHF
v_call: TRBV7-2; clone_size: .; j_call: TRBJ2-7; d_call: .; cdr3_nt: TGTGCCAGCAGCTTAGCTGGGGGCGGGAGCTACGAGCAGTACTTC; cdr3_aa: CASSLAGGGSYEQYF
v_call: TRBV19; clone_size: .; j_call: TRBJ2-1; d_call: TRBD2; cdr3_nt: TGTGCCAGCGGGATAGCGGGGTCGGGCAATGAGCAGTTCTTC; cdr3_aa: CASGIAGSGNEQFF
v_call: TRBV29-1; clone_size: .; j_call: TRBJ2-1; d_call: .; cdr3_nt: TGCAGCGTTGAACCATTATCCTACTCGGCCTACAATGAGCAGTTCTTC; cdr3_aa: CSVEPLSYSAYNEQFF
v_call: TRBV25-1; clone_size: .; j_call: TRBJ2-7; d_call: TRBD1; cdr3_nt: TGTGCCAGCAGCGGGGTCGGGGACAGCTCCTACGAGCAGTACTTC; cdr3_aa: CASSGVGDSSYEQYF
v_call: TRBV20-1; clone_size: .; j_call: TRBJ2-5; d_call: TRBD2; cdr3_nt: TGCAGTGCCGGCAGCGGGGGATCCTTCCAAGAGACCCAGTACTTC; cdr3_aa: CSAGSGGSFQETQYF
v_call: TRBV25-1; clone_size: .; j_call: TRBJ2-7; d_call: TRBD2; cdr3_nt: TGTGCCAGCAGTCCCATCCCGGGACTAGCAGGACCTTCGGGCGAGCAGTACTTC; cdr3_aa: CASSPIPGLAGPSGEQYF
v_call: TRBV24-1; clone_size: .; j_call: TRBJ2-2; d_call: .; cdr3_nt: TGTGCCACCAGTGATCCCGCATTACACACCGGGGAGCTGTTTTTT; cdr3_aa: CATSDPALHTGELFF
v_call: TRBV30; clone_size: few; j_call: TRBJ1-1; d_call: .; cdr3_nt: TGTGCCTGGGTTACGAACACTGAAGCTTTCTTT; cdr3_aa: CAWVTNTEAFF